The sequence of this T cell receptor (beta chain) was determined in a study of patients and donors after allogeneic stem cell transplantation. TCRdb processed the RT-PCR reads anew with MiXCR; each CDR3 protein has one entry. Counted here are 150,000 to 200,000 distinct CDR3 sequences, about 29% occurring once; the ten biggest clones make up around 3%. This TCR was recovered from a human donor who was either an allogeneic HSCT recipient or a stem cell or donor lymphocyte infusion donor (not recorded which). It is not recorded whose cells these are; they may come from a transplant donor. Source material: blood, either unsorted or a sorted T cell fraction (not recorded which).

DNA for the CDR3: TGTGCCAGCAGGCCCCCCACAGGGGGCGGGTACGAGCAGTACTTC. Amino acid sequence: CASRPPTGGGYEQYF. The V and J genes are TRBV27 and TRBJ2-7; 9 bases agree with TRBD1. J lost 4 bases, V lost 6 bases, and 10 bases had no gene match. The CDR3 runs 15 residues. Germline values: CDR1 MNHEY, CDR2 SMNVEV (reference sequence).